These T cell receptor beta chains were read from a single sample in a study of blood T cell repertoires in COVID-19. Libraries were prepared by immunoSEQ multiplex PCR; TCRdb keeps only in-frame clonotypes and omits some of them. The sample has some 390,000 clones; about 88% are singletons. The material sequenced was peripheral blood. The receptors originated from a human donor in a cohort sampled during active COVID-19. Each CDR3 is given with its conserved first and last residue. Fields, in order: J gene, clone size, D gene, V gene, CDR3 DNA, CDR3 protein. D genes are given only for firm matches. Clone size is not always given. Where it is, it says once, few, many or a class for expanded clones.

j_call: TRBJ2-7; clone_size: few; d_call: -; v_call: TRBV11-2; cdr3_nt: TGTGCCAGCAGCGCGGGACGGCAGTGGTTATGG; cdr3_aa: CASSAGRQWLW
j_call: TRBJ2-1; clone_size: -; d_call: -; v_call: TRBV10-3; cdr3_nt: TGTGCCATCAGTGGGACTCTGGACTACAATGAGCAGTTCTTC; cdr3_aa: CAISGTLDYNEQFF
j_call: TRBJ1-4; clone_size: -; d_call: -; v_call: TRBV5-5; cdr3_nt: TGTGCCAGCAGCTTGGTAGCAACTAATGAAAAACTGTTTTTT; cdr3_aa: CASSLVATNEKLFF
j_call: TRBJ1-1; clone_size: -; d_call: -; v_call: TRBV19; cdr3_nt: TGTGCCAGTAGTCTTGACAGGTGGGACACTGAAGCTTTCTTT; cdr3_aa: CASSLDRWDTEAFF
j_call: TRBJ2-3; clone_size: -; d_call: TRBD2; v_call: TRBV7-2; cdr3_nt: TGTGCCAGCAGCTTAGAGGCTAGCGGGGGGGCTCGAAATACGCAGTATTTT; cdr3_aa: CASSLEASGGARNTQYF
j_call: TRBJ2-5; clone_size: -; d_call: TRBD2; v_call: TRBV29-1; cdr3_nt: TGCAGCGTTGATGGGACTAGCGGGGAGACCCAGTACTTC; cdr3_aa: CSVDGTSGETQYF
j_call: TRBJ1-4; clone_size: -; d_call: TRBD1; v_call: TRBV18; cdr3_nt: TGTGCCAGCTCACCACCGGGACAGGCTTATGAAAAACTGTTTTTT; cdr3_aa: CASSPPGQAYEKLFF
j_call: TRBJ2-5; clone_size: -; d_call: TRBD2; v_call: TRBV2; cdr3_nt: TGTGCCAGCAAGGGCGGGAGGGAAGTAAAGACCCAGTACTTC; cdr3_aa: CASKGGREVKTQYF
j_call: TRBJ2-1; clone_size: -; d_call: TRBD2; v_call: TRBV27; cdr3_nt: TGTGCCAGCAGTCCCCGCGCTAGCGGTTTACCCTACAATGAGCAGTTCTTC; cdr3_aa: CASSPRASGLPYNEQFF
j_call: TRBJ2-1; clone_size: -; d_call: -; v_call: TRBV1; cdr3_nt: TGCACCAGCAGCCAAGATAGCAGACTAGCGGCTATTGATGAGCAGTTCTTC; cdr3_aa: CTSSQDSRLAAIDEQFF
j_call: TRBJ1-2; clone_size: once; d_call: -; v_call: TRBV6-5; cdr3_nt: TGTGCCAGCAGTTACCTGTCAGGGAGGCCCTATGGCTACACCTTC; cdr3_aa: CASSYLSGRPYGYTF
j_call: TRBJ2-1; clone_size: once; d_call: TRBD1; v_call: TRBV29-1; cdr3_nt: TGCAGCGTTCGGTTCGGGACAGGTCCCTACAATGAGCAGTTCTTC; cdr3_aa: CSVRFGTGPYNEQFF
j_call: TRBJ1-4; clone_size: -; d_call: -; v_call: TRBV30; cdr3_nt: TGTGCCTGGAGTGCCCTTGGGGAGGGGGAAAAACTGTTTTTT; cdr3_aa: CAWSALGEGEKLFF
j_call: TRBJ1-5; clone_size: -; d_call: TRBD1; v_call: TRBV6-5; cdr3_nt: TGTGCCAGCGGGCACAGGGGACAGCCCCAGCATTTT; cdr3_aa: CASGHRGQPQHF
j_call: TRBJ2-5; clone_size: -; d_call: -; v_call: TRBV4-1; cdr3_nt: TGCGCCAGCAGTCATCCCCGGGACACCTGGAGGGAGACCCAGTACTTC; cdr3_aa: CASSHPRDTWRETQYF
j_call: TRBJ2-3; clone_size: -; d_call: TRBD2; v_call: TRBV27; cdr3_nt: TGTGCCAGCAGTCCTCGGACTAGCGGGGGGGCTAGGGATACGCAGTATTTT; cdr3_aa: CASSPRTSGGARDTQYF
j_call: TRBJ1-5; clone_size: -; d_call: -; v_call: TRBV6-5; cdr3_nt: TGTGCCAGCAGGGTCGGGGATCAGCCCCAGCATTTT; cdr3_aa: CASRVGDQPQHF
j_call: TRBJ2-1; clone_size: -; d_call: -; v_call: TRBV5-1; cdr3_nt: TGCGCCAGCAGCCTTGGGGGGTGGCGTCTCAACAATGAGCAGTTCTTC; cdr3_aa: CASSLGGWRLNNEQFF
j_call: TRBJ1-1; clone_size: few; d_call: -; v_call: TRBV2; cdr3_nt: TGTGCCAGCAGTTTGACACGGCTGAACACTGAAGCTTTCTTT; cdr3_aa: CASSLTRLNTEAFF
j_call: TRBJ1-3; clone_size: -; d_call: -; v_call: TRBV5-5; cdr3_nt: TGTGCCAGCAGCGCCCGGGACACTGGAAACACCATATATTTT; cdr3_aa: CASSARDTGNTIYF
j_call: TRBJ2-2; clone_size: -; d_call: -; v_call: TRBV28; cdr3_nt: TGTGCCAGCAGTTTATGGCGGGGGAACACCGGGGAGCTGTTTTTT; cdr3_aa: CASSLWRGNTGELFF
j_call: TRBJ2-7; clone_size: once; d_call: -; v_call: TRBV12-3/TRBV12-4; cdr3_nt: TGTGCCAGCAGTTACTTATACGAGCAGTACTTC; cdr3_aa: CASSYLYEQYF
j_call: TRBJ2-3; clone_size: -; d_call: -; v_call: TRBV27; cdr3_nt: TGTGCCAGCAGTTTTTCGGGACTCACCCCAGATACGCAGTATTTT; cdr3_aa: CASSFSGLTPDTQYF
j_call: TRBJ2-1; clone_size: -; d_call: -; v_call: TRBV11-3; cdr3_nt: TGTGCCAGCAGCTTTCACAGAGACAATGAGCAGTTCTTC; cdr3_aa: CASSFHRDNEQFF
j_call: TRBJ2-7; clone_size: once; d_call: TRBD2; v_call: TRBV28; cdr3_nt: TGTGCCAGCAGAACCATACTAGCGGGAGGTCGGGGCTACGAGCAGTACTTC; cdr3_aa: CASRTILAGGRGYEQYF
j_call: TRBJ2-5; clone_size: few; d_call: -; v_call: TRBV5-6; cdr3_nt: TGTGCCAGCAGCCCTTGGACTTTGGAGACCCAGTACTTC; cdr3_aa: CASSPWTLETQYF
j_call: TRBJ2-7; clone_size: -; d_call: TRBD2; v_call: TRBV25-1; cdr3_nt: TGTGCCAGCAGTGAACCACTAGCGGGCCCCTACGAGCAGTACTTC; cdr3_aa: CASSEPLAGPYEQYF
j_call: TRBJ2-5; clone_size: -; d_call: TRBD1; v_call: TRBV24-1; cdr3_nt: TGTGCCACCAGTGAGCGCATTCCGCAGAACAGGGGGCAGGGAGAGACCCAGTACTTC; cdr3_aa: CATSERIPQNRGQGETQYF
j_call: TRBJ1-1; clone_size: -; d_call: -; v_call: TRBV5-1; cdr3_nt: TGCGCCAGCAGCTTGAATACCGGGACTAACACTGAAGCTTTCTTT; cdr3_aa: CASSLNTGTNTEAFF
j_call: TRBJ2-3; clone_size: -; d_call: TRBD2; v_call: TRBV7-3; cdr3_nt: TGTGCCAGCAGCTTAGTCGCGGGAGTAATGTCAGATACGCAGTATTTT; cdr3_aa: CASSLVAGVMSDTQYF
j_call: TRBJ1-2; clone_size: many; d_call: TRBD1; v_call: TRBV9; cdr3_nt: TGTGCCAGCAGCGGACTCCGGGACAGTTTTATCTATGGCTACACCTTC; cdr3_aa: CASSGLRDSFIYGYTF
j_call: TRBJ2-7; clone_size: -; d_call: -; v_call: TRBV9; cdr3_nt: TGTGCCAGCAGCGTAGTGCTAGCAGGAGAGCAGTACTTC; cdr3_aa: CASSVVLAGEQYF
j_call: TRBJ1-5; clone_size: -; d_call: -; v_call: TRBV15; cdr3_nt: TGTGCCACCAGCAGAGATCGGGGGTGGGCTCAGCCCCAGCATTTT; cdr3_aa: CATSRDRGWAQPQHF
j_call: TRBJ1-1; clone_size: -; d_call: -; v_call: TRBV7-2; cdr3_nt: TGTGCCAGCAGCTTAGCGGGGATCGGGGCTGAAGCTTTCTTT; cdr3_aa: CASSLAGIGAEAFF
j_call: TRBJ2-5; clone_size: -; d_call: -; v_call: TRBV12-3/TRBV12-4; cdr3_nt: TGTGCCAGCAGTTTGGGGCAGCAAGAGACCCAGTACTTC; cdr3_aa: CASSLGQQETQYF
j_call: TRBJ2-1; clone_size: -; d_call: TRBD2; v_call: TRBV5-1; cdr3_nt: TGCGCCAGCAGCTATAGCGGGGGGCTGTACAATGAGCAGTTCTTC; cdr3_aa: CASSYSGGLYNEQFF
j_call: TRBJ2-7; clone_size: -; d_call: TRBD1; v_call: TRBV10-3; cdr3_nt: TGTGCCATCAGTGATTCGCGGGACAGGGAGGACGAGCAGTACTTC; cdr3_aa: CAISDSRDREDEQYF
j_call: TRBJ1-2; clone_size: -; d_call: -; v_call: TRBV28; cdr3_nt: TGTGCCAGCAGTTTGCTCGCCGGGAGCGGCTACACCTTC; cdr3_aa: CASSLLAGSGYTF
j_call: TRBJ2-3; clone_size: -; d_call: -; v_call: TRBV11-1; cdr3_nt: TGTGCCAGCAGCTTAGAAAGCGGAAGCACAGATACGCAGTATTTT; cdr3_aa: CASSLESGSTDTQYF
j_call: TRBJ2-7; clone_size: -; d_call: -; v_call: TRBV11-2; cdr3_nt: TGTGCCAGCAGCGCCTATTTGGACAGCTCCTACGAGCAGTACTTC; cdr3_aa: CASSAYLDSSYEQYF
j_call: TRBJ2-1; clone_size: -; d_call: TRBD2; v_call: TRBV6-5; cdr3_nt: TGTGCCAGCAGTATCCTAGCGGGATCCTACAATGAGCAGTTCTTC; cdr3_aa: CASSILAGSYNEQFF
j_call: TRBJ2-1; clone_size: -; d_call: -; v_call: TRBV12-3/TRBV12-4; cdr3_nt: TGTGCCAGCAGTCACAGGGTACAAGAGCAGTTCTTC; cdr3_aa: CASSHRVQEQFF
j_call: TRBJ2-1; clone_size: -; d_call: TRBD2; v_call: TRBV5-4; cdr3_nt: TGTGCCAGCAGCCGTCAATGGGGACTAGCGGGGTCCTACAATGAGCAGTTCTTC; cdr3_aa: CASSRQWGLAGSYNEQFF
j_call: TRBJ2-1; clone_size: -; d_call: -; v_call: TRBV30; cdr3_nt: TGTGCCTGGAGATTGCTCCAGTACAATGAGCAGTTCTTC; cdr3_aa: CAWRLLQYNEQFF
j_call: TRBJ1-1; clone_size: once; d_call: TRBD1; v_call: TRBV5-5; cdr3_nt: TGTGCCAGCAGCCCCTCATGGACAGGGGTGACTGAAGCTTTCTTT; cdr3_aa: CASSPSWTGVTEAFF
j_call: TRBJ2-3; clone_size: -; d_call: -; v_call: TRBV11-3; cdr3_nt: TGTGCCAGCAGTTCGGAGGTGACAGATACGCAGTATTTT; cdr3_aa: CASSSEVTDTQYF
j_call: TRBJ1-1; clone_size: -; d_call: TRBD1; v_call: TRBV27; cdr3_nt: TGTGCCAGCAGTCACCAGGGGGCGCGGGACACTGAAGCTTTCTTT; cdr3_aa: CASSHQGARDTEAFF
j_call: TRBJ2-7; clone_size: -; d_call: TRBD1; v_call: TRBV27; cdr3_nt: TGTGCCAGCAGTTCGACAGGGGGCGCGCAGTACTTC; cdr3_aa: CASSSTGGAQYF
j_call: TRBJ1-1; clone_size: -; d_call: -; v_call: TRBV5-4; cdr3_nt: TGTGCCAGCAGCTTGGACAGGGAAGACACTGAAGCTTTCTTT; cdr3_aa: CASSLDREDTEAFF
j_call: TRBJ2-1; clone_size: once; d_call: -; v_call: TRBV7-7; cdr3_nt: TGTGCCAGCAGCTCGTTGACTAGTCCTAATGAGCAGTTCTTC; cdr3_aa: CASSSLTSPNEQFF
j_call: TRBJ2-5; clone_size: -; d_call: TRBD1; v_call: TRBV5-1; cdr3_nt: TGCGCCAGCAGCCTCGGGACAGCTTTAAGTAGCCAAGAGACCCAGTACTTC; cdr3_aa: CASSLGTALSSQETQYF
j_call: TRBJ2-5; clone_size: once; d_call: TRBD2; v_call: TRBV20-1; cdr3_nt: TGCAGTGCTAGTCGAGCGGGGGGGCGGGTGTTAGAGACCCAGTACTTC; cdr3_aa: CSASRAGGRVLETQYF